The sequence of this T cell receptor beta chain was determined in a study of cytomegalovirus exposure and HLA in healthy donors. Study-level results: It is likely that the observed cluster of highly shared sequence variants was a sequencing artifact.

As to this clone: The antigen remains unidentified. Germline is not matched at one junction end, which may reflect a read error.

Per the germline V gene, CDR1 is KGHSH and CDR2 is LQKENI. The CDR3 runs 16 residues. 13 Jbeta primers and 60 Vbeta primers were used for the PCR. TCRdb keeps only in-frame clones here, not all; method: immunoSEQ multiplex PCR. The sample has roughly 100,000 clones, approximately 82% seen once; the top ten hold more than 6.5%. The V call is TRBV18, the J call TRBJ2-4; a possible D gene is TRBD1 (7 bases). The sequencing input was PBMCs. The receptor comes from a man between 35 and 55 years old in good health and CMV-seropositive. The CDR3 protein is CASSRDSGLAKNSQYF. CDR3 sequence (DNA): TGTGCCAGCTCACGGGACAGCGGGCTAGCCAAAAACAGTCAGTACTTC. Variable domain in full (rest from reference TRBV18 and TRBJ2-4): NAGVMQNPRHLVRRRGQEARLRCSPMKGHSHVYWYRQLPEEGLKFMVYLQKENIIDESGMPKERFSAEFPKEGPSILRIQQVVRGDSAAYFCASSRDSGLAKNSQYFGAGTRLSVL.